This T cell receptor beta chain was sequenced for a study of T cell changes during pregnancy in multiple sclerosis. The table came from immunoSEQ multiplex PCR; TCRdb's copy has only in-frame clones and leaves some out. The sample includes 90,000 to 100,000 clones, about 93% of them seen just once. This clonotype was obtained from a female donor with multiple sclerosis, enrolled in a pregnancy study. This material consisted of peripheral blood, taken in the first trimester of pregnancy.

The CDR3 DNA reads TGTGCCAGTAGTATTCCAGGGGGAAGGGTAGGCCCAATTCAGTACTTC. As protein: CASSIPGGRVGPIQYF. The rearrangement joins TRBV19 to TRBJ2-4; 7 bases match TRBD1. The CDR3 is 16 amino acids. Germline CDR1 and CDR2: LNHDA and SQIVND (reference sequence). The junction had 15 bases not matched to a gene; V was cut back by 3 bases and J by 10 bases.